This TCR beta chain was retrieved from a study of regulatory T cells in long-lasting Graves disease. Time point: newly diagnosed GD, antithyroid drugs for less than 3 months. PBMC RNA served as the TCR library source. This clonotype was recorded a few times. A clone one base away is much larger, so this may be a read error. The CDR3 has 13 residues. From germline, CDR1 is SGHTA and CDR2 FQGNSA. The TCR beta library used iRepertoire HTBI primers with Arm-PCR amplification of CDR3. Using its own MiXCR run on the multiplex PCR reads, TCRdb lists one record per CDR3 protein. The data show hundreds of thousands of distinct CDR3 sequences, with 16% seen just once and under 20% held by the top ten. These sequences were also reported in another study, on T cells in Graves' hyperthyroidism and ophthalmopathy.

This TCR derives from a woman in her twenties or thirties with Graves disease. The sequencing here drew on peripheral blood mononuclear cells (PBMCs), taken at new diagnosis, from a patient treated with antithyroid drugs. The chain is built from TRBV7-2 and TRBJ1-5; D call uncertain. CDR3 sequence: CASSLSGYHPQHF. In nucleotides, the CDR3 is TGTGCCAGCAGCTTAAGTGGGTATCATCCCCAGCATTTT.